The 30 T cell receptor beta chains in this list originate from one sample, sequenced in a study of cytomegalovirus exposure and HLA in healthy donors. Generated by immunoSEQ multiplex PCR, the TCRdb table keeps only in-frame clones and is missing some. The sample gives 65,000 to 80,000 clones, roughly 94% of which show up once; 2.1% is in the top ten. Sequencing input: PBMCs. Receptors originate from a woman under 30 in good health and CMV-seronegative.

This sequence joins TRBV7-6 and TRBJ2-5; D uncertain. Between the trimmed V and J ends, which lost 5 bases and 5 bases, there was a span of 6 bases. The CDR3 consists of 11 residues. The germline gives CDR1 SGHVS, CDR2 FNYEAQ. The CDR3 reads CASSQTETQYF. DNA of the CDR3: TGTGCCAGCAGCCAAACTGAGACCCAGTACTTC.

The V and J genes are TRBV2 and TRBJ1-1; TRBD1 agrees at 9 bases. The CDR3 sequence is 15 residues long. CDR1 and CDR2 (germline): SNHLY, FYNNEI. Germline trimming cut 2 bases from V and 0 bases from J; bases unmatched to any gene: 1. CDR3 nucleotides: TGTGCCAGCAGTGAAAACAGGGGGCTGAACACTGAAGCTTTCTTT. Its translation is CASSENRGLNTEAFF. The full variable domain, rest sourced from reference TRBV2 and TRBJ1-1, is EPEVTQTPSHQVTQMGQEVILRCVPISNHLYFYWYRQILGQKVEFLVSFYNNEISEKSEIFDDQFSVERPDGSNFTLKIRSTKLEDSAMYFCASSENRGLNTEAFFGQGTRLTVV.

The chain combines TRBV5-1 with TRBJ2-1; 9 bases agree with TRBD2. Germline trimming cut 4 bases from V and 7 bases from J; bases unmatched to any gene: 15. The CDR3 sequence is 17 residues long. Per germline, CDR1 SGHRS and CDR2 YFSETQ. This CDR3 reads CASSLPLLAGGGNEQFF. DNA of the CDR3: TGCGCCAGCAGCCTCCCCTTACTTGCGGGAGGGGGTAATGAGCAGTTCTTC.

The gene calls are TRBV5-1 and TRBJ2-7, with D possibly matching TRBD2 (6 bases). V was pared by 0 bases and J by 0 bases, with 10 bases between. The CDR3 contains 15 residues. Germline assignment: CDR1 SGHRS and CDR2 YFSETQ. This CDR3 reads CASSLERVSSYEQYF. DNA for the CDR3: TGCGCCAGCAGCTTGGAGCGGGTGTCCTCCTACGAGCAGTACTTC.

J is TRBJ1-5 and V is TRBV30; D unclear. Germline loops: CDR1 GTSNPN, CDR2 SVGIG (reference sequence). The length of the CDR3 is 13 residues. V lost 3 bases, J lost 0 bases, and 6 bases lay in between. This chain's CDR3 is CAWRGNSNQPQHF. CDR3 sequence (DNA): TGTGCCTGGAGGGGCAATAGCAATCAGCCCCAGCATTTT.

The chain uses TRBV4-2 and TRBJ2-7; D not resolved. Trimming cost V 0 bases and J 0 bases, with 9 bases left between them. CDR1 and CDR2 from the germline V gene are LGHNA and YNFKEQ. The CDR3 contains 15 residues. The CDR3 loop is CASSQEVGSSYEQYF. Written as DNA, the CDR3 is TGTGCCAGCAGCCAAGAAGTTGGCTCCTCCTACGAGCAGTACTTC.

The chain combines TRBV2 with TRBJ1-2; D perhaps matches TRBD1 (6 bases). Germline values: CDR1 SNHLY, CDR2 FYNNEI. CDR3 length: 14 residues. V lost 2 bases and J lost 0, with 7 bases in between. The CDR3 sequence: CASSEWTANYGYTF. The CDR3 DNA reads TGTGCCAGCAGTGAATGGACAGCTAACTATGGCTACACCTTC. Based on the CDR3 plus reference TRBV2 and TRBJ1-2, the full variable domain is EPEVTQTPSHQVTQMGQEVILRCVPISNHLYFYWYRQILGQKVEFLVSFYNNEISEKSEIFDDQFSVERPDGSNFTLKIRSTKLEDSAMYFCASSEWTANYGYTFGSGTRLTVV.

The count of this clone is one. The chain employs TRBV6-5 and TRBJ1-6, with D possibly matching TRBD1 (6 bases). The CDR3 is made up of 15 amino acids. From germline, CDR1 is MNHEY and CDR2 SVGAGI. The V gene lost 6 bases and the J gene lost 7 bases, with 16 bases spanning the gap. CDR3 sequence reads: CASSLGTLPNSPLHF. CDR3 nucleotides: TGTGCCAGCAGCCTCGGGACATTACCCAATTCACCCCTCCACTTT.

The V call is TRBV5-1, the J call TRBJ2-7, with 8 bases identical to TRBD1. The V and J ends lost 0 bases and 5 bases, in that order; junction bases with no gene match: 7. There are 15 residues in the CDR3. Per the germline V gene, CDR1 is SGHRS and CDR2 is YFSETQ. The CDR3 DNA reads TGCGCCAGCAGCTTGGACGGGACAGGTTTCGACGAGCAGTACTTC. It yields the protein CASSLDGTGFDEQYF.

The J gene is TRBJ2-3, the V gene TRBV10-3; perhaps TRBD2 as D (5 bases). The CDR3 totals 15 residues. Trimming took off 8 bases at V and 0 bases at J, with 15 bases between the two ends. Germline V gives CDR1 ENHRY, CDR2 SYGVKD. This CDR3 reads CAISDDGVSTDTQYF. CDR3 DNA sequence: TGTGCCATCTCCGACGACGGGGTTAGCACAGATACGCAGTATTTT.

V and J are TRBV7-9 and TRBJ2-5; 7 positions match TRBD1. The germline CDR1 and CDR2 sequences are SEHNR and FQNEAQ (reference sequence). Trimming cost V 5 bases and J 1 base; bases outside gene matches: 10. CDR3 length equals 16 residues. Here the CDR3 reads CASSRPTGSPQETQYF. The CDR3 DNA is TGTGCCAGCAGCCGACCGACAGGGTCGCCCCAAGAGACCCAGTACTTC. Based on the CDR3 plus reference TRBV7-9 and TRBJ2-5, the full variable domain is DTGVSQNPRHKITKRGQNVTFRCDPISEHNRLYWYRQTLGQGPEFLTYFQNEAQLEKSRLLSDRFSAERPKGSFSTLEIQRTEQGDSAMYLCASSRPTGSPQETQYFGPGTRLLVL.

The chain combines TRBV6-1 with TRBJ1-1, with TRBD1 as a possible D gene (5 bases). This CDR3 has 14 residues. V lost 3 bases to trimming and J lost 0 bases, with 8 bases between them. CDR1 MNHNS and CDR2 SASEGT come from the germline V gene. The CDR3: CASSDPGMNTEAFF. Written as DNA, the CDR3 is TGTGCCAGCAGTGATCCAGGGATGAACACTGAAGCTTTCTTT.

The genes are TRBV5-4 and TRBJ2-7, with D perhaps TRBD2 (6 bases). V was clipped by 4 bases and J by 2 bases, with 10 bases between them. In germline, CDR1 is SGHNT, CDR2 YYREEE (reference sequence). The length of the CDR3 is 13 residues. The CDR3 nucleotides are TGTGCCAGCAGCGGAGGGTCGACCTACGAGCAGTACTTC. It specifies CASSGGSTYEQYF.

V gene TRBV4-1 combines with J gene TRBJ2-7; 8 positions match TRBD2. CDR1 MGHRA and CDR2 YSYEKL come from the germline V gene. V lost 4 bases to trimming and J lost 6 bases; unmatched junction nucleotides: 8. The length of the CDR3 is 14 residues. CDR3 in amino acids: CASSPRAGAGEQYF. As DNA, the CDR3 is TGCGCCAGCAGCCCGAGAGCGGGGGCGGGCGAGCAGTACTTC.

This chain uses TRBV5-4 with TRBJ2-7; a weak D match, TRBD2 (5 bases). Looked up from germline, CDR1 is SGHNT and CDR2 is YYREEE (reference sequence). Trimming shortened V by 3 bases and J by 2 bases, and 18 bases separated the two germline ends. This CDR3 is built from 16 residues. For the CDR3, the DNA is TGTGCCAGCAGCTATGAGGGTAGTGGAGAGACCTACGAGCAGTACTTC. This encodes CASSYEGSGETYEQYF.

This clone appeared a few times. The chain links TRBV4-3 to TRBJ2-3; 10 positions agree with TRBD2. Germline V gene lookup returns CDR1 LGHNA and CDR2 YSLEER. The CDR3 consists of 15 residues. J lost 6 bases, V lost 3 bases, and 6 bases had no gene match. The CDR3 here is CASSQERGGSDTQYF. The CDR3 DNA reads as TGCGCCAGCAGCCAGGAGCGGGGGGGCTCGGATACGCAGTATTTT.

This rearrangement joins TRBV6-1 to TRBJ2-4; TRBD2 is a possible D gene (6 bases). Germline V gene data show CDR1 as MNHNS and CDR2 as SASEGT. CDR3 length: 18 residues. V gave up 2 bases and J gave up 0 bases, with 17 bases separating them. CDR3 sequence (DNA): TGTGCCAGCAGTGAATCTTTTGGAGGGACCTTAGCCAAAAACATTCAGTACTTC. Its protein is CASSESFGGTLAKNIQYF.

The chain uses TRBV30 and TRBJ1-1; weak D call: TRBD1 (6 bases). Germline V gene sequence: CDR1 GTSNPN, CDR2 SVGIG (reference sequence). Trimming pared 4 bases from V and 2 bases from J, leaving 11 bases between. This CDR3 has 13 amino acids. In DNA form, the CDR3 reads TGTGCCTGGACAGGACAGATCAACACTGAAGCTTTCTTT. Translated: CAWTGQINTEAFF.

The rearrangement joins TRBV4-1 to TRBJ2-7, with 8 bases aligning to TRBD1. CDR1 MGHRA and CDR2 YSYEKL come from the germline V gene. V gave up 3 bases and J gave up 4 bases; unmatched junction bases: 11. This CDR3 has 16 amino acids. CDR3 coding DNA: TGCGCCAGCAGCCACGCATCAGGGGGCGCGGTATACGAGCAGTACTTC. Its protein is CASSHASGGAVYEQYF.

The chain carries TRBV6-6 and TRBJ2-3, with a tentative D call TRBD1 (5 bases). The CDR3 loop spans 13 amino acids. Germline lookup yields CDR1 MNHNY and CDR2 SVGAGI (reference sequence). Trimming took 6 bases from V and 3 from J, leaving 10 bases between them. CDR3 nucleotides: TGTGCCAGCAGGCCGACAGCGACAGATACGCAGTATTTT. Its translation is CASRPTATDTQYF.

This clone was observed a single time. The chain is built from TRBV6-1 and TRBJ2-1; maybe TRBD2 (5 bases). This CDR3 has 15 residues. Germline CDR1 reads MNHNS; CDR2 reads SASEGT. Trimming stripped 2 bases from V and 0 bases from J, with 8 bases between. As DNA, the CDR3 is TGTGCCAGCAGTGAAATCGCGGGCTCCTACAATGAGCAGTTCTTC. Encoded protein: CASSEIAGSYNEQFF.

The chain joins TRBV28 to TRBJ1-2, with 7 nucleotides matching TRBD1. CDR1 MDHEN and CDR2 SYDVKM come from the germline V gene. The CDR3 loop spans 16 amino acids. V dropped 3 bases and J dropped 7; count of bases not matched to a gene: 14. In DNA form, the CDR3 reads TGTGCCAGCAGTTTCGTGCAGGGGGTATCTATAGGTGGCTACACCTTC. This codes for CASSFVQGVSIGGYTF.

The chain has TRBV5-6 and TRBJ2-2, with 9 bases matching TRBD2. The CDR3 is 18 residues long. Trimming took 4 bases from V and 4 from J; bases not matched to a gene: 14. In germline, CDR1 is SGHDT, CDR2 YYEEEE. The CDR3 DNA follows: TGTGCCAGCAGCGCCTTGGGGCGGGAGGGCCGCGGCACCGGGGAGCTGTTTTTT. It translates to CASSALGREGRGTGELFF.

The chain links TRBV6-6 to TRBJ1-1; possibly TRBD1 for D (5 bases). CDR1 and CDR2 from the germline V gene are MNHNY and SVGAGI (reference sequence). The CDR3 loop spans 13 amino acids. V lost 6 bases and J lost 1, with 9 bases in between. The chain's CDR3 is CASRTGSNTEAFF. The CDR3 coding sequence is TGTGCCAGCAGAACAGGATCGAACACTGAAGCTTTCTTT.

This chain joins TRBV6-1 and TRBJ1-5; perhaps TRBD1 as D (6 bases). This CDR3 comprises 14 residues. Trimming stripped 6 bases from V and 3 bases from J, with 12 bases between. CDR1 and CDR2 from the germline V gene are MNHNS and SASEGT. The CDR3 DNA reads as TGTGCCAGCAGGGCGACAGGACCCAATCAGCCCCAGCATTTT. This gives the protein CASRATGPNQPQHF.

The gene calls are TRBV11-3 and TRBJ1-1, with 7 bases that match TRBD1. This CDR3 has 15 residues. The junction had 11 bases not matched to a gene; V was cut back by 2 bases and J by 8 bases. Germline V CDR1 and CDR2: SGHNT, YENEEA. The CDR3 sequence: CASSLSPGQATEAFF. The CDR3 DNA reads TGTGCCAGCAGCTTATCCCCCGGACAGGCCACCGAAGCTTTCTTT.

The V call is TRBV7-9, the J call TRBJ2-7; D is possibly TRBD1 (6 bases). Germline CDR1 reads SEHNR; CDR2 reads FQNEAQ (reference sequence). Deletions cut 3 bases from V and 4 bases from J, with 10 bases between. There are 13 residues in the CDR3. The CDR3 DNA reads TGTGCCAGCAGCTTGCAGGGGTTGTACGAGCAGTACTTC. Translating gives CASSLQGLYEQYF.

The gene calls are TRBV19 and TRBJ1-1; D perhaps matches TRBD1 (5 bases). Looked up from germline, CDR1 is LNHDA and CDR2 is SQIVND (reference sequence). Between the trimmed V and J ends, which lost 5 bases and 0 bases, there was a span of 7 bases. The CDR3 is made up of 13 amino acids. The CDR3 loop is CASSETVNTEAFF. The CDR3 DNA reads TGTGCCAGTAGTGAGACAGTGAACACTGAAGCTTTCTTT.

CDR3 in amino acids: CASSMGLNQPQHF. The DNA of the CDR3 is TGTGCCAGTAGTATGGGGCTCAATCAGCCCCAGCATTTT. The gene calls are TRBV19 and TRBJ1-5, with a tentative D call TRBD1 (5 bases). Germline V gene data show CDR1 as LNHDA and CDR2 as SQIVND (reference sequence). V shed 3 bases and J shed 3 bases, with 6 bases lying between them. The CDR3 spans 13 residues.

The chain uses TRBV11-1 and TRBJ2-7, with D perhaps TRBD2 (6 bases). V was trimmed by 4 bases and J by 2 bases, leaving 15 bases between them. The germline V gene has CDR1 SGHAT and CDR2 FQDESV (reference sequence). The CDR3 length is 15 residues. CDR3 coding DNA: TGTGCCAGCAGCTCATCCGGGACTGCAGCCTACGAGCAGTACTTC. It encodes CASSSSGTAAYEQYF.